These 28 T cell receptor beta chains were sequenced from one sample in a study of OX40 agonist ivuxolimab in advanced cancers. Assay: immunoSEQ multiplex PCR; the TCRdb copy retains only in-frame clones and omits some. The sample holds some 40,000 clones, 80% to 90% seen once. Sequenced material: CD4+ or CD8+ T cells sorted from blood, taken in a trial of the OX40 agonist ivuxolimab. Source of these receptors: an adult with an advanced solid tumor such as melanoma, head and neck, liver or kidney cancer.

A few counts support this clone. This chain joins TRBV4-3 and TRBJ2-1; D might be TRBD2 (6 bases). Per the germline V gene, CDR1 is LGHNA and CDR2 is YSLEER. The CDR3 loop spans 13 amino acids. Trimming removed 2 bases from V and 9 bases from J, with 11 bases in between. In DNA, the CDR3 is TGCGCCAGCAGCCAATCCGGGGGAGTTGAGCAGTTCTTC. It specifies CASSQSGGVEQFF.

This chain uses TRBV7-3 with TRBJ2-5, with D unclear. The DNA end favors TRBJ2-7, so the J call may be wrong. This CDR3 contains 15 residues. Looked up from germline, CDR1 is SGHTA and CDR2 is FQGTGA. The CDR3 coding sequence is TGTGCCAGCAGCCCCCTACCAAGCAGGACCTACGAGCAGTACTTC. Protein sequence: CASSPLPSRTYEQYF.

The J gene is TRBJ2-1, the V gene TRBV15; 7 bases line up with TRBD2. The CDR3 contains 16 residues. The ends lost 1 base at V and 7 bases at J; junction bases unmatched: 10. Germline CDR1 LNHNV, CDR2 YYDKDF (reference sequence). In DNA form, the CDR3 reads TGTGCCACCAGCAGAGGAGCAACTAGCGTCGGGAATGAGCAGTTCTTC. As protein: CATSRGATSVGNEQFF.

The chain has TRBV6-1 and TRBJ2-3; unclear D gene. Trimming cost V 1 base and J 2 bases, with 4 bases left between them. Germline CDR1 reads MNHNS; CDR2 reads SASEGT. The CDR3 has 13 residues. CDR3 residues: CASSEEDTDTQYF. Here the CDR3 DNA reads TGTGCCAGCAGTGAAGAGGACACAGATACGCAGTATTTT.

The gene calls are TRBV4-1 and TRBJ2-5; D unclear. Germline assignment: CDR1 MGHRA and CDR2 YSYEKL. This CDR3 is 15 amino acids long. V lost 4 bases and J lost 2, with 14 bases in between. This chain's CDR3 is CASSRSSGSQETQYF. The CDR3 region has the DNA TGCGCCAGCAGCCGATCTAGTGGGTCTCAAGAGACCCAGTACTTC.

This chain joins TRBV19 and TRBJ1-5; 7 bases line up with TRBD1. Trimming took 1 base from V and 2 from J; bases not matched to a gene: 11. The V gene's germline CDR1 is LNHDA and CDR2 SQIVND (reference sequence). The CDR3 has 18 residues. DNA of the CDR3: TGTGCCAGTAGTATAGGGACATTTCAGGGGGGAGGCAATCAGCCCCAGCATTTT. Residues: CASSIGTFQGGGNQPQHF.

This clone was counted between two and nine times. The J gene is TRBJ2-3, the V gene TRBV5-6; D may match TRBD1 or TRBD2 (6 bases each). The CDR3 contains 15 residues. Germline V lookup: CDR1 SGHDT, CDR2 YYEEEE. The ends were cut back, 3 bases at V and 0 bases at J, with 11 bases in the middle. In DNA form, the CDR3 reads TGTGCCAGCAGCTGGAGGGGGTATAGCACAGATACGCAGTATTTT. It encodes CASSWRGYSTDTQYF.

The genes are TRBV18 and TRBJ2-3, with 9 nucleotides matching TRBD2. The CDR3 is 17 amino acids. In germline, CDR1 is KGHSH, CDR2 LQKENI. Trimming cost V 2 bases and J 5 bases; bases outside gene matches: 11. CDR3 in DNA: TGTGCCAGCTCACCAGTGCGGGCGGGAGGGAGAGAAGATACGCAGTATTTT. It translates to CASSPVRAGGREDTQYF. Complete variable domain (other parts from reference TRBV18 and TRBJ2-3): NAGVMQNPRHLVRRRGQEARLRCSPMKGHSHVYWYRQLPEEGLKFMVYLQKENIIDESGMPKERFSAEFPKEGPSILRIQQVVRGDSAAYFCASSPVRAGGREDTQYFGPGTRLTVL.

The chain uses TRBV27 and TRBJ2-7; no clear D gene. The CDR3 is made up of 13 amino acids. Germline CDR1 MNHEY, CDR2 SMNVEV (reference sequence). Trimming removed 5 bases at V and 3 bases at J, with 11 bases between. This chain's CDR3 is CASSISAVYEQYF. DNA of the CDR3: TGTGCCAGCAGTATCTCGGCTGTCTACGAGCAGTACTTC.

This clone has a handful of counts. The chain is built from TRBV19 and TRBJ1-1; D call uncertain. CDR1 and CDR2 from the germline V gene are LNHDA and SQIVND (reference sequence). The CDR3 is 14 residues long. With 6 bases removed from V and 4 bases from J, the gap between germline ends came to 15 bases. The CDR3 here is CASSMSGWATEAFF. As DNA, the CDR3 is TGTGCCAGTAGCATGTCCGGTTGGGCCACTGAAGCTTTCTTT.

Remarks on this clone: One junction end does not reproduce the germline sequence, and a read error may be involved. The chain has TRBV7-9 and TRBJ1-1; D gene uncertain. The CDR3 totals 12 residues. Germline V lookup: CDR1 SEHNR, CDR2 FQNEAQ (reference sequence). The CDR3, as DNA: TGTGCCAGCAACTTAGCAGGTACTGAAGCTTTCTTT. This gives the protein CASNLAGTEAFF.

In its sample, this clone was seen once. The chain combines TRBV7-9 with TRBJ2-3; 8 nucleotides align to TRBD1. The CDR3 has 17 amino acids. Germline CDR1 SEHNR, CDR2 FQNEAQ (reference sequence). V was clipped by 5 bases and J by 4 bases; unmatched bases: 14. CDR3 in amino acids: CASSTRAGGADADTQYF. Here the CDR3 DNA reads TGTGCCAGCAGCACTAGAGCAGGGGGCGCTGACGCAGATACGCAGTATTTT.

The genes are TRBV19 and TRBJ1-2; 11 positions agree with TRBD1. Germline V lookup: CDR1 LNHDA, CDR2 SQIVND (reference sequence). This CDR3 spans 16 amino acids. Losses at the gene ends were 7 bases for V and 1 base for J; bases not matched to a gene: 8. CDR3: CASIEGQGVRNYGYTF. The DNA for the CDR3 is TGTGCCAGTATAGAGGGACAGGGGGTTCGTAACTATGGCTACACCTTC.

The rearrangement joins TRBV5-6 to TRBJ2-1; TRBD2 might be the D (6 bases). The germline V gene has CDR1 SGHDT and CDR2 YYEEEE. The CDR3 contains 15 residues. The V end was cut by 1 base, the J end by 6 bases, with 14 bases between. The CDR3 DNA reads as TGTGCCAGCAGCTTGTCGGACGGGAGAGTCAATGAGCAGTTCTTC. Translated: CASSLSDGRVNEQFF. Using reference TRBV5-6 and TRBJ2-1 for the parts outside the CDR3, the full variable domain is DAGVTQSPTHLIKTRGQQVTLRCSPKSGHDTVSWYQQALGQGPQFIFQYYEEEERQRGNFPDRFSGHQFPNYSSELNVNALLLGDSALYLCASSLSDGRVNEQFFGPGTRLTVL.

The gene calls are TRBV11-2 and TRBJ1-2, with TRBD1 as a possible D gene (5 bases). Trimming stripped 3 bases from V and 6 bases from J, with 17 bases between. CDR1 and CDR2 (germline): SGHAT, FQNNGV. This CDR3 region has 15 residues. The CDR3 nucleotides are TGTGCCAGCAGCTTCGTCAGAGTAGGGGAACATGGCTACACCTTC. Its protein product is CASSFVRVGEHGYTF.

CDR3 region: CASSYGTGGSAKAFF. CDR3 coding DNA: TGTGCCAGCAGTTACGGGACAGGGGGTTCCGCTAAGGCTTTCTTT. The chain joins TRBV6-5 to TRBJ1-1; 11 nucleotides line up with TRBD1. CDR1 and CDR2 (germline): MNHEY, SVGAGI. Germline trimming cut 2 bases from V and 11 bases from J; bases unmatched to any gene: 10. This CDR3 comprises 15 residues.

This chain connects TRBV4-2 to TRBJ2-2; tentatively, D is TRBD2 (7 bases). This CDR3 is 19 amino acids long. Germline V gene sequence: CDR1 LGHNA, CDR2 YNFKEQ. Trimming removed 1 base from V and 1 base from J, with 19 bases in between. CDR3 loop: CASSQVRRGPELNTGELFF. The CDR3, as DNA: TGTGCCAGCAGCCAAGTTCGGCGGGGGCCCGAACTGAACACCGGGGAGCTGTTTTTT.

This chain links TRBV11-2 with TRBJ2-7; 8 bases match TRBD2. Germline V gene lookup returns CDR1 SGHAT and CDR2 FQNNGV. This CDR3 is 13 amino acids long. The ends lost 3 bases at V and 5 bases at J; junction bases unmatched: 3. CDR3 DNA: TGTGCCAGCAGCTTCACTAGCGGACACGAGCAGTACTTC. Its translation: CASSFTSGHEQYF.

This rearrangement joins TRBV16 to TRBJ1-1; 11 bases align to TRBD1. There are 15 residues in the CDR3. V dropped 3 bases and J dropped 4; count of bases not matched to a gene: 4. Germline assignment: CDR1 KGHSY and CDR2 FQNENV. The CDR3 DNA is TGTGCCAGCAGCCAGTCCGGGACAGGGGGCACTGAAGCTTTCTTT. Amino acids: CASSQSGTGGTEAFF.

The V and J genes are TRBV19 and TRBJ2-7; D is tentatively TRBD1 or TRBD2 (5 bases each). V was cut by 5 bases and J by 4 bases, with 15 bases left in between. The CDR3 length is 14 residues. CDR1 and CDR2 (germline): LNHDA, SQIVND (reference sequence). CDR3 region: CASSQGSWGYEQYF. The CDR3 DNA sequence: TGTGCCAGTAGTCAAGGCTCGTGGGGGTACGAGCAGTACTTC. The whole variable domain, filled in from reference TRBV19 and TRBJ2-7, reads DGGITQSPKYLFRKEGQNVTLSCEQNLNHDAMYWYRQDPGQGLRLIYYSQIVNDFQKGDIAEGYSVSREKKESFPLTVTSAQKNPTAFYLCASSQGSWGYEQYFGPGTRLTVT.

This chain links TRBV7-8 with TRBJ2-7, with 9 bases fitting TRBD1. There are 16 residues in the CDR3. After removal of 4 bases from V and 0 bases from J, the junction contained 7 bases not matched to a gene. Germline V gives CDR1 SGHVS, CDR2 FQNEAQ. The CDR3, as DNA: TGTGCCAGCAGCTCCTGGGACAGGGAGAGCTCCTACGAGCAGTACTTC. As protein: CASSSWDRESSYEQYF.

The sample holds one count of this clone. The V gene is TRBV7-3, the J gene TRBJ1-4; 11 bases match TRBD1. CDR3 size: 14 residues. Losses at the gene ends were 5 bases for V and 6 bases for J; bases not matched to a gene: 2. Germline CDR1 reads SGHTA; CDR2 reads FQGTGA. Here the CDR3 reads CASSPDRGHEKLFF. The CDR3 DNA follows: TGTGCCAGCAGCCCGGACAGGGGGCATGAAAAACTGTTTTTT.

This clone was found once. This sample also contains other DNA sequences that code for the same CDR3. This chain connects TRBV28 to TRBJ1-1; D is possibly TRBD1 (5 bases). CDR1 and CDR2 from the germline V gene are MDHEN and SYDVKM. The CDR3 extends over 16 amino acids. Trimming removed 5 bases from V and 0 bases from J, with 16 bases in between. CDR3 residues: CASSPAFQGMNTEAFF. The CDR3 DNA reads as TGTGCCAGCAGTCCCGCCTTTCAGGGTATGAACACTGAAGCTTTCTTT.

For the CDR3, the DNA is TGTGCCAGCCGGGCCTCCGGGACAGCTAACACTGAAGCTTTCTTT. Its translation is CASRASGTANTEAFF. The chain recombines TRBV2 with TRBJ1-1; 7 bases fit TRBD1. V lost 8 bases, J lost 2 bases, and 11 bases stayed unmatched. There are 15 residues in the CDR3. The germline gives CDR1 SNHLY, CDR2 FYNNEI.

CDR3 amino acids: CASSLGTGFGNEQFF. DNA for the CDR3: TGTGCCAGCAGCTTAGGGACAGGGTTTGGGAATGAGCAGTTCTTC. V usage is TRBV5-6 and J usage is TRBJ2-1; TRBD1 matches 9 bases. The CDR3 totals 15 residues. After removal of 2 bases from V and 7 bases from J, the junction contained 7 bases not matched to a gene. Germline CDR1 reads SGHDT; CDR2 reads YYEEEE.

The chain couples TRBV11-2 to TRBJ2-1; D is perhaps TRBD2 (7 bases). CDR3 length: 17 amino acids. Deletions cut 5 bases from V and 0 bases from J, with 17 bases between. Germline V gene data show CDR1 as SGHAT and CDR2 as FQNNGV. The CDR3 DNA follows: TGTGCCAGCAGCGTAGGGGGTAGCGGGTACTCCTACAATGAGCAGTTCTTC. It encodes CASSVGGSGYSYNEQFF.

The chain's CDR3 is CASLIIMNTEAFF. CDR3 DNA sequence: TGTGCCAGCCTCATCATCATGAACACTGAAGCTTTCTTT. The genes are TRBV7-8 and TRBJ1-1; D remains unclear. The germline V gene encodes CDR1 SGHVS and CDR2 FQNEAQ. The CDR3 length is 13 residues. Trimming cost V 8 bases and J 0 bases, with 10 bases left between them.

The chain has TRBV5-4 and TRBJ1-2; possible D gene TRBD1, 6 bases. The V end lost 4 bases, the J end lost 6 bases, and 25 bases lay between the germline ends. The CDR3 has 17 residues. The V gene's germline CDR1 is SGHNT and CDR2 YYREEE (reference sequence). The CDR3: CASSPKPQRTGSNGYTF. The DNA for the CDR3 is TGTGCCAGCAGCCCCAAGCCCCAGCGCACAGGGTCCAATGGCTACACCTTC.